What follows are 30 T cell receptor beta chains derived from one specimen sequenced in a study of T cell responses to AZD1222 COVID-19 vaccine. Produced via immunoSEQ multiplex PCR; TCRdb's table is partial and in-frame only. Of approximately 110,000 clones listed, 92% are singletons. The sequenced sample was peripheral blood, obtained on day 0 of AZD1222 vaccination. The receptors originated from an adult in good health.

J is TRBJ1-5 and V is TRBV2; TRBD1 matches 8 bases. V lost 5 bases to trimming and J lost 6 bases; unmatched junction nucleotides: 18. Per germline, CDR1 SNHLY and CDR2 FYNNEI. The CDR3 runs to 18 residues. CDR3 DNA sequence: TGTGCCAGCAGTAGGACAGGGAGAGGCCTAGTCGATGGTCAGCCCCAGCATTTT. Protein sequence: CASSRTGRGLVDGQPQHF.

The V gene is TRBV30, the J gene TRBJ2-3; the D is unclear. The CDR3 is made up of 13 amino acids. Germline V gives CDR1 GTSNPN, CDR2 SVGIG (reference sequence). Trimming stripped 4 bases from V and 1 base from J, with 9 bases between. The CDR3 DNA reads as TGTGCCTGGACGGGTTTCCGCACAGATACGCAGTATTTT. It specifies CAWTGFRTDTQYF. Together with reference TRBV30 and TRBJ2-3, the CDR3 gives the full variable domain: SQTIHQWPATLVQPVGSPLSLECTVEGTSNPNLYWYRQAAGRGLQLLFYSVGIGQISSEVPQNLSASRPQDRQFILSSKKLLLSDSGFYLCAWTGFRTDTQYFGPGTRLTVL.

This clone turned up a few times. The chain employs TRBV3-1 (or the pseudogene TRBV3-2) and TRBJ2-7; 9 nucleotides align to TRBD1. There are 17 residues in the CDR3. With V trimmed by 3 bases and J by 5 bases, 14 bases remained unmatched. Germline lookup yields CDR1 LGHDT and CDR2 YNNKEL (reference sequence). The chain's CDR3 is CASSHLPRTGESHEQYF. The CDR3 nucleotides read TGTGCCAGCAGCCATTTACCAAGGACAGGGGAGTCCCACGAGCAGTACTTC.

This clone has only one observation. The CDR3 DNA reads as TGTGCCAGCAGTCTCGGACACGAACGACAAGCTTTCTTT. It encodes CASSLGHERQAFF. V and J are TRBV28 and TRBJ1-1, with D tentatively TRBD1 (5 bases). Germline V gene lookup returns CDR1 MDHEN and CDR2 SYDVKM. Trimming removed 5 bases at V and 9 bases at J, with 16 bases between. The CDR3 length is 13 residues.

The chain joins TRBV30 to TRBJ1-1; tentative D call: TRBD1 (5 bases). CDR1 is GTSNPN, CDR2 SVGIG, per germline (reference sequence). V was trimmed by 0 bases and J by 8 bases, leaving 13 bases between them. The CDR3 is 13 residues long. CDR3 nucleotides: TGTGCCTGGAGTGTACGAAGGGGTTCAGAAGCTTTCTTT. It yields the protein CAWSVRRGSEAFF.

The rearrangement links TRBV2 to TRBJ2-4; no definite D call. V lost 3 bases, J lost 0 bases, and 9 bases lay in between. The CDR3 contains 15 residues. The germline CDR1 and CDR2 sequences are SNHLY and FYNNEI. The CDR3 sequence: CASSDNPGAKNIQYF. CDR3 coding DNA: TGTGCCAGCAGTGACAACCCTGGAGCCAAAAACATTCAGTACTTC.

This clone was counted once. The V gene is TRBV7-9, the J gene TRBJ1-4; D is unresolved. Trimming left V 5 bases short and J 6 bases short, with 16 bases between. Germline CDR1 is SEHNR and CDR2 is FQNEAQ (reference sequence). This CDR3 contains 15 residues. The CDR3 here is CASSRWTGLDEKLFF. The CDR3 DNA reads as TGTGCCAGCAGCCGCTGGACGGGCTTAGATGAAAAACTGTTTTTT.

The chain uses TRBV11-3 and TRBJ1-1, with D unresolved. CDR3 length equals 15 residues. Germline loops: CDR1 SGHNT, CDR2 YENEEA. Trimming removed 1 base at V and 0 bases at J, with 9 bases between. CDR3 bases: TGTGCCAGCAGCTTAGCCCCGGGCATGAACACTGAAGCTTTCTTT. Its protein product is CASSLAPGMNTEAFF.

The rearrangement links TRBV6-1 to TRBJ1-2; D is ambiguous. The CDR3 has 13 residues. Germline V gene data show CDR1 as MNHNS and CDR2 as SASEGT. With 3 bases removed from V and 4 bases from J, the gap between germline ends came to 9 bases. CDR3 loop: CASSEGSLYGYTF. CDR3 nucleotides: TGTGCCAGCAGTGAGGGGAGCCTCTATGGCTACACCTTC.

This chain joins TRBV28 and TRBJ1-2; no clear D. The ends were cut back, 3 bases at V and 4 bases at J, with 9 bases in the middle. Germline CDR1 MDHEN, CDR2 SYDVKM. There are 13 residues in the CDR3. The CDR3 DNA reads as TGTGCCAGCAGTTTCATAGAGCTCTATGGCTACACCTTC. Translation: CASSFIELYGYTF.

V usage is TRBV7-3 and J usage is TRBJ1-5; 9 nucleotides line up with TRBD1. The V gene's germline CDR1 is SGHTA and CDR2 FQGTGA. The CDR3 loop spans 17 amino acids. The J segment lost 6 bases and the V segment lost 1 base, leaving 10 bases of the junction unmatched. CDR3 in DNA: TGTGCCAGCAGCTTAATCGGGACAGGGAGGCAAAGTCAGCCCCAGCATTTT. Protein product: CASSLIGTGRQSQPQHF.

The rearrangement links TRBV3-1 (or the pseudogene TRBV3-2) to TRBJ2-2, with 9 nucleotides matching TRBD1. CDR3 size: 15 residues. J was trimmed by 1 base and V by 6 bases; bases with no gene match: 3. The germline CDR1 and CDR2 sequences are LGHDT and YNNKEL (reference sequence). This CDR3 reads CASRGQGLNTGELFF. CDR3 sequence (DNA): TGTGCCAGCAGGGGACAGGGATTGAACACCGGGGAGCTGTTTTTT.

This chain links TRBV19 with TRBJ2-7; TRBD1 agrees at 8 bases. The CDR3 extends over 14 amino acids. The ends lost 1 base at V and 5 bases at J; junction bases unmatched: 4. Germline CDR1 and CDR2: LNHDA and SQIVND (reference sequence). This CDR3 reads CASSIGGQGNEQYF. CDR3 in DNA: TGTGCCAGTAGTATAGGAGGACAGGGCAACGAGCAGTACTTC. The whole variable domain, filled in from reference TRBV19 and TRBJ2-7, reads DGGITQSPKYLFRKEGQNVTLSCEQNLNHDAMYWYRQDPGQGLRLIYYSQIVNDFQKGDIAEGYSVSREKKESFPLTVTSAQKNPTAFYLCASSIGGQGNEQYFGPGTRLTVT.

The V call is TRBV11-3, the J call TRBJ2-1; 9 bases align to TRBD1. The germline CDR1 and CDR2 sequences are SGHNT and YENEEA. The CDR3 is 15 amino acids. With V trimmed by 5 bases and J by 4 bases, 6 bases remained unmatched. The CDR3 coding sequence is TGTGCCAGCAGCGAAGAGGACAGGGGTTACAATGAGCAGTTCTTC. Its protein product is CASSEEDRGYNEQFF. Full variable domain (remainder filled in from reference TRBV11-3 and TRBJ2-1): EAGVVQSPRYKIIEKKQPVAFWCNPISGHNTLYWYLQNLGQGPELLIRYENEEAVDDSQLPKDRFSAERLKGVDSTLKIQPAELGDSAVYLCASSEEDRGYNEQFFGPGTRLTVL.

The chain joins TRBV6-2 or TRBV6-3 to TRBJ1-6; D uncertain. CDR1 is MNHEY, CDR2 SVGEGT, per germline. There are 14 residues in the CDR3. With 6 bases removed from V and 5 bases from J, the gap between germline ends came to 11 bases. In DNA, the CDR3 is TGTGCCAGCAGCCCGGCAAGGGATAATTCACCCCTCCACTTT. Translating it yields CASSPARDNSPLHF.

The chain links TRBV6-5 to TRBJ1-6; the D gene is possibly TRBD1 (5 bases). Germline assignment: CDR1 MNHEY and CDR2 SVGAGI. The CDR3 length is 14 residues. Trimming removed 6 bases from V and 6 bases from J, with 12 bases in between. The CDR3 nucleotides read TGTGCCAGCAGCCCCCGACAGAGTAATTCACCCCTCCACTTT. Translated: CASSPRQSNSPLHF.

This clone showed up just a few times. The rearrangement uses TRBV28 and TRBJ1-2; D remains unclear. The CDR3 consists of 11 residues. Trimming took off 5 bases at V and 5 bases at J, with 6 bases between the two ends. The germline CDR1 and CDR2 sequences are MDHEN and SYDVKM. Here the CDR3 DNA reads TGTGCCAGCAGTCAAATGTATGGCTACACCTTC. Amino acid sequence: CASSQMYGYTF.

The CDR3 sequence is CASSRTGLPNEQFF. Here the CDR3 DNA reads TGTGCCAGCAGTAGAACGGGACTACCTAATGAGCAGTTCTTC. The rearrangement joins TRBV9 to TRBJ2-1, with 7 bases fitting TRBD2. This CDR3 spans 14 amino acids. Trimming took 5 bases from V and 7 from J; bases not matched to a gene: 9. CDR1 is SGDLS and CDR2 is YYNGEE in the germline V gene. The whole variable domain, filled in from reference TRBV9 and TRBJ2-1, reads DSGVTQTPKHLITATGQRVTLRCSPRSGDLSVYWYQQSLDQGLQFLIQYYNGEERAKGNILERFSAQQFPDLHSELNLSSLELGDSALYFCASSRTGLPNEQFFGPGTRLTVL.

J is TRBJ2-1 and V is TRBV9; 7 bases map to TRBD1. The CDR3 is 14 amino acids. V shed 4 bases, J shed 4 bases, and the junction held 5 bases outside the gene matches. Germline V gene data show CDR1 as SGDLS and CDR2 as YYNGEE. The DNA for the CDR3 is TGTGCCAGCAGCTTCCGGGACAGTTACAATGAGCAGTTCTTC. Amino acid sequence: CASSFRDSYNEQFF.

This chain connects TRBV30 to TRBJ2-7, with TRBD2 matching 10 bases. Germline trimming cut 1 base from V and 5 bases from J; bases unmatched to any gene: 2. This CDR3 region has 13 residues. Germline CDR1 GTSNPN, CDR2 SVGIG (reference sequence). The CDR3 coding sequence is TGTGCCTGGAGTGCACTAGCGGGAAACGAGCAGTACTTC. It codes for CAWSALAGNEQYF.

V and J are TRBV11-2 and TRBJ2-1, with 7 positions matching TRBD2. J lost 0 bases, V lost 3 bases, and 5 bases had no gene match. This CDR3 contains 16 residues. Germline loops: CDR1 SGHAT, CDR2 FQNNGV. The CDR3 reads CASSLTLAPSYNEQFF. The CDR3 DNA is TGTGCCAGCAGCTTGACACTAGCGCCCTCCTACAATGAGCAGTTCTTC.

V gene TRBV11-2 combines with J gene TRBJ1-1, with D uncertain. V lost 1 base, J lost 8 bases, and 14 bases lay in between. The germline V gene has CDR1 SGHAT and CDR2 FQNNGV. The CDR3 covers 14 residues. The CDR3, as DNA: TGTGCCAGCAGCTTAGGCTCGTTAACTTCCGAAGCTTTCTTT. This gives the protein CASSLGSLTSEAFF.

The CDR3 nucleotides read TGTGCCAGCAGCGCATTCACAGGGGCCACTGAAGCTTTCTTT. Residues: CASSAFTGATEAFF. The rearrangement uses TRBV7-8 and TRBJ1-1; TRBD1 agrees at 7 bases. V gave up 5 bases and J gave up 4 bases; unmatched junction bases: 7. The CDR3 has 14 amino acids. Germline V gene data show CDR1 as SGHVS and CDR2 as FQNEAQ.

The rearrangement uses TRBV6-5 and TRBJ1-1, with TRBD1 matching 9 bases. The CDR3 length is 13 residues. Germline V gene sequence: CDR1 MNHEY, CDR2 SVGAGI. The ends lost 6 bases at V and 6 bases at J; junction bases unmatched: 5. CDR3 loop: CASRKQGAAEAFF. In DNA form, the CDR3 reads TGTGCCAGCAGAAAACAGGGGGCGGCTGAAGCTTTCTTT.

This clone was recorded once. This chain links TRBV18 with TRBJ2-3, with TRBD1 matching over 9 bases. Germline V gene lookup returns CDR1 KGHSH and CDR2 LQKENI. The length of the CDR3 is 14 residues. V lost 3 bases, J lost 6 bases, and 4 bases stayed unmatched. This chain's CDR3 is CASSPRTGEDTQYF. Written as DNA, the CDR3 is TGTGCCAGCTCACCTAGGACAGGGGAGGATACGCAGTATTTT.

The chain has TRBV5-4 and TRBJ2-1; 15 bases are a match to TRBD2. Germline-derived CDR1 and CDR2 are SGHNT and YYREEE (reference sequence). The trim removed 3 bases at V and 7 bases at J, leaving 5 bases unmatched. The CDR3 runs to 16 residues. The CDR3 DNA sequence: TGTGCCAGCAGCTCCGGGACTAGCGGGGGGAGGAATGAGCAGTTCTTC. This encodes CASSSGTSGGRNEQFF.

CDR3 residues: CACSFGLLAGYNEQFF. The CDR3 DNA is TGTGCCTGCAGCTTCGGCTTACTAGCGGGGTACAATGAGCAGTTCTTC. The chain joins TRBV30 to TRBJ2-1, with 10 bases identical to TRBD2. CDR3 length: 16 amino acids. After removal of 6 bases from V and 4 bases from J, the junction contained 12 bases not matched to a gene. CDR1 and CDR2 from the germline V gene are GTSNPN and SVGIG (reference sequence).

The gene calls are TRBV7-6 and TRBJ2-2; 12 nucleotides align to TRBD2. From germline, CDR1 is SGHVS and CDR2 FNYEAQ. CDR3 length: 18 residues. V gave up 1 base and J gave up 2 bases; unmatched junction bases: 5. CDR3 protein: CASSLDPSGRANTGELFF. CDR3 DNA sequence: TGTGCCAGCAGCTTAGATCCTAGCGGGAGGGCAAACACCGGGGAGCTGTTTTTT.

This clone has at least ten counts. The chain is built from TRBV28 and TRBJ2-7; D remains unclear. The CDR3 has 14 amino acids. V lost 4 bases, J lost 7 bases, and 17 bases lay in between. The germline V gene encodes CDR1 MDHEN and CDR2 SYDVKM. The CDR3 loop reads CASSSNEYPLEQYF. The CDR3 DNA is TGTGCCAGCAGTTCTAACGAATACCCCTTGGAGCAGTACTTC.

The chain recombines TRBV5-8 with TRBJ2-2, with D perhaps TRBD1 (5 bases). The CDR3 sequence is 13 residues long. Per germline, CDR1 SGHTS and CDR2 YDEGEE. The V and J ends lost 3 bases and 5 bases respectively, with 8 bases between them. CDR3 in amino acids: CASSSYRTGELFF. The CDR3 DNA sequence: TGTGCCAGCAGCTCCTACAGGACCGGGGAGCTGTTTTTT.